Presented here are 6 T cell receptor beta chains from one specimen sequenced in a study of human T cells and chemical hapten exposure. From the RACE reads, TCRdb called clonotypes with MiXCR, one entry per CDR3 protein. This table has approximately 96,000 distinct CDR3 sequences, 9.3% appearing once. Time point given: patch test 2, 6 weeks after DPC sensitization. The treatment denotes: therapeutic diphenylcyclopropenone sensitization with weekly scalp DPC. Sequences were derived from whole blood, sampled in connection with sensitization to the hapten diphenylcyclopropenone (DPC). These receptors came from a woman aged 40 to 50 with alopecia areata. Some clones in this sample may be carry-over from other donors' samples.

The chain uses TRBV5-1 and TRBJ2-7; 8 positions match TRBD1. Germline V gene data show CDR1 as SGHRS and CDR2 as YFSETQ. This CDR3 comprises 18 residues. After removal of 4 bases from V and 1 base from J, the junction contained 16 bases not matched to a gene. CDR3 amino acids: CASSLETPGTGVSYEQYF. DNA of the CDR3: TGCGCCAGCAGCCTCGAAACCCCCGGGACAGGTGTTTCCTACGAGCAGTACTTC.

J is TRBJ1-2 and V is TRBV10-3; D not certain. The length of the CDR3 is 14 residues. Germline V gene lookup returns CDR1 ENHRY and CDR2 SYGVKD. Deletions cut 6 bases from V and 0 bases from J, with 11 bases between. CDR3 sequence: CAIRTEATNYGYTF. DNA of the CDR3: TGTGCCATCAGGACGGAGGCCACTAACTATGGCTACACCTTC.

This clonotype occurred a few times. V is TRBV28 and J is TRBJ2-3; no clear D. V lost 5 bases and J lost 2, with 11 bases in between. Per the germline V gene, CDR1 is MDHEN and CDR2 is SYDVKM. CDR3 length: 14 amino acids. The CDR3 DNA sequence: TGTGCCAGCAGTGGCAGGATCACCACAGATACGCAGTATTTT. Protein sequence: CASSGRITTDTQYF.

This clonotype was seen at least ten times. CDR3 amino acids: CASSNRLAGGPGELFF. The CDR3 region has the DNA TGTGCCAGCAGTAACAGACTAGCGGGAGGGCCGGGGGAGCTGTTTTTT. The V gene is TRBV6-5, the J gene TRBJ2-2; 14 nucleotides match TRBD2. J was trimmed by 8 bases and V by 5 bases; bases with no gene match: 7. The germline CDR1 and CDR2 sequences are MNHEY and SVGAGI. This CDR3 has 16 amino acids.

This clonotype was counted a few times. The genes are TRBV12-3 or TRBV12-4 and TRBJ2-6, with D uncertain. This CDR3 has 16 amino acids. Trimming removed 4 bases from V and 4 bases from J, with 14 bases in between. CDR3 nucleotide sequence: TGTGCCAGCAGTTCCTCCCCGGGCCCCGGGGCCAACGTCCTGACTTTC. Protein: CASSSSPGPGANVLTF.

This clonotype showed up many times. Here the CDR3 reads CASSFGDRGATGELFF. CDR3 nucleotides: TGTGCCAGCAGTTTCGGTGACAGGGGTGCCACCGGGGAGCTGTTTTTT. The V call is TRBV27, the J call TRBJ2-2; TRBD1 aligns across 8 bases. Germline loops: CDR1 MNHEY, CDR2 SMNVEV (reference sequence). V shed 3 bases and J 4 bases; nucleotides not matched to a gene: 7. The CDR3 is 16 amino acids.